This entry lists 3 T cell receptor beta chains sequenced from one sample in a study of somatic mutations in cytotoxic T cells in rheumatoid arthritis. Profiled with immunoSEQ multiplex PCR; TCRdb holds only in-frame clones, not every one. The top ten clones hold about 3.4% of a sample with some 38,000 clones, roughly four fifths of them seen once. Sequenced material: CD8+ T cells sorted from blood. The receptor source for this set is a man between 40 and 49 years old in good health.

This clone was picked up a small number of times. The chain uses TRBV28 and TRBJ1-5, with D perhaps matching TRBD1 (5 bases). V was trimmed by 6 bases and J by 6 bases, leaving 9 bases between them. This CDR3 has 12 residues. Germline lookup yields CDR1 MDHEN and CDR2 SYDVKM. The CDR3: CASSPRAQPQHF. CDR3 coding DNA: TGTGCCAGCAGCCCCAGGGCTCAGCCCCAGCATTTT.

This clone was detected only once. This chain connects TRBV10-1 to TRBJ2-3; D gene ambiguous. Germline V lookup: CDR1 WNHNN, CDR2 SYGVQD (reference sequence). The CDR3 totals 16 residues. V was pared by 0 bases and J by 0 bases, with 10 bases between. Here the CDR3 reads CASSESTGISTDTQYF. DNA of the CDR3: TGCGCCAGCAGTGAGTCGACCGGAATCAGCACAGATACGCAGTATTTT.

V usage is TRBV29-1 and J usage is TRBJ2-3; D ambiguous. Looked up from germline, CDR1 is SQVTM and CDR2 is ANQGSEA. The CDR3 is 13 residues long. Trimming removed 7 bases at V and 2 bases at J, with 13 bases between. The CDR3: CSGFRDITDTQYF. The CDR3 DNA reads TGCAGCGGGTTTAGAGATATCACAGATACGCAGTATTTT.